This T cell receptor (beta chain) derives from a study of response to subunit inactivated influenza vaccine. Study findings and constraints: Authors suggested that a seasonal influenza vaccination recruits few new T cells each time.

TCRdb analysed the RT-PCR reads with MiXCR anew, one entry per CDR3 protein. The sample consists of about 520,000 distinct CDR3 sequences, approximately 24% of them appearing once. A remark on this clonotype: Its matching antigen is unknown.

CDR3 length equals 15 residues. The J segment lost 5 bases and the V segment lost 3 bases, leaving 8 bases of the junction unmatched. Germline values: CDR1 DFQATT, CDR2 SNEGSKA (reference sequence). Sequenced material: CD4+ T cells sorted from PBMCs, taken roughly 5 days after vaccination. The V call is TRBV20-1, the J call TRBJ2-3; 10 nucleotides align to TRBD2. The source is a man aged 45-60 years who received an inactivated influenza vaccine. The CDR3 loop is CSASPSGSRVDTQYF. Written as DNA, the CDR3 is TGCAGTGCTAGCCCTAGCGGGAGTAGGGTAGATACGCAGTATTTT.